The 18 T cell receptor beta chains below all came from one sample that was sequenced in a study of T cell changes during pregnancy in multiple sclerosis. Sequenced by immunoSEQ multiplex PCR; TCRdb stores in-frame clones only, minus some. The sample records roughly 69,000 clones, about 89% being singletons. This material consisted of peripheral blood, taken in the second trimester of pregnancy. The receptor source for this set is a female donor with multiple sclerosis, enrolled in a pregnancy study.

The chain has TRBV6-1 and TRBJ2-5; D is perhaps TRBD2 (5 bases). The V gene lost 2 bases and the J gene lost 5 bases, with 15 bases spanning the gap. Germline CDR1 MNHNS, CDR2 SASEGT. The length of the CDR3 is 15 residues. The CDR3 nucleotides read TGTGCCAGCAGTGAATCGGGGTTCGGGTATGAGACCCAGTACTTC. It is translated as CASSESGFGYETQYF.

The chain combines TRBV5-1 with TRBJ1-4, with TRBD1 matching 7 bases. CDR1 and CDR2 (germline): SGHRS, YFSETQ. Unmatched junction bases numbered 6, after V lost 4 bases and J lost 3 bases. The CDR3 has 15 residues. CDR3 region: CASSPDRAANEKLFF. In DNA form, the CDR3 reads TGCGCCAGCAGCCCCGACAGGGCAGCTAATGAAAAACTGTTTTTT. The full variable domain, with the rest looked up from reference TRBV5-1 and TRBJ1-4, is KAGVTQTPRYLIKTRGQQVTLSCSPISGHRSVSWYQQTPGQGLQFLFEYFSETQRNKGNFPGRFSGRQFSNSRSEMNVSTLELGDSALYLCASSPDRAANEKLFFGSGTQLSVL.

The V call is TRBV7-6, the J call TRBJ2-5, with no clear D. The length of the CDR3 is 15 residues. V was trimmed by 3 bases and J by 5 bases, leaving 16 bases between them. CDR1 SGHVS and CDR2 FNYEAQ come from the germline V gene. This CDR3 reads CASSFLQTNRETQYF. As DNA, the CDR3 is TGTGCCAGCAGCTTTCTCCAGACAAATAGGGAGACCCAGTACTTC.

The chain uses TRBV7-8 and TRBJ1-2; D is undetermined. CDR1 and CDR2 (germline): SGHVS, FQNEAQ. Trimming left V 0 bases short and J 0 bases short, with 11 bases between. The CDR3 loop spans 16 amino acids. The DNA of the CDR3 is TGTGCCAGCAGCTTAGCGCGAATAGCAGCTAACTATGGCTACACCTTC. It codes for CASSLARIAANYGYTF.

The CDR3 protein is CASSTNLDRDGYTF. The CDR3 nucleotides read TGTGCCAGCAGTACCAACCTGGACAGGGATGGCTACACCTTC. The rearrangement joins TRBV6-5 to TRBJ1-2; 8 bases are shared with TRBD1. The junction had 8 bases not matched to a gene; V was cut back by 5 bases and J by 6 bases. The germline CDR1 and CDR2 sequences are MNHEY and SVGAGI. CDR3 length: 14 amino acids.

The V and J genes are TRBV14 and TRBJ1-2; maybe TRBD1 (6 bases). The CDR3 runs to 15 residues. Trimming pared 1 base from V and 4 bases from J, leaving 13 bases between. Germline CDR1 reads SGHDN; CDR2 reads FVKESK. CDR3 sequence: CASSQVTGWSYGYTF. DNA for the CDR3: TGTGCCAGCAGCCAAGTCACAGGGTGGAGCTATGGCTACACCTTC.

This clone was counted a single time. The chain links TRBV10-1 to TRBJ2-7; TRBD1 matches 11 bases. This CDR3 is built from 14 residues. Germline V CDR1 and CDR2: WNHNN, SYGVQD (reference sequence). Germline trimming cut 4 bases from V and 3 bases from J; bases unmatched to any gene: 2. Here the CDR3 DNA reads TGCGCCAGCAGTGCCGGGACAGGGGGCTACGAGCAGTACTTC. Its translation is CASSAGTGGYEQYF.

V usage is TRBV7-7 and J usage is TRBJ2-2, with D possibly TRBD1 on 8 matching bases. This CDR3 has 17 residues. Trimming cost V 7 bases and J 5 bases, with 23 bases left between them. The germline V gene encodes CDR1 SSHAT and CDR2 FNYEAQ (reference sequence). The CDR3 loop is CASTPLGGTGGTGELFF. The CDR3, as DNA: TGTGCCAGCACCCCCCTGGGAGGGACAGGCGGGACCGGGGAGCTGTTTTTT.

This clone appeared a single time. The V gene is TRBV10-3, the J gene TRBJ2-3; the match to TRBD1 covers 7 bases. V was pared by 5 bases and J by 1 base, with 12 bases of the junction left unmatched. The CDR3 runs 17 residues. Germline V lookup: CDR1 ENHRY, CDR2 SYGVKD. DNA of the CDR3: TGTGCCATCAGTCTGGAGCTCACCGGGACAGGCACAGATACGCAGTATTTT. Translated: CAISLELTGTGTDTQYF.

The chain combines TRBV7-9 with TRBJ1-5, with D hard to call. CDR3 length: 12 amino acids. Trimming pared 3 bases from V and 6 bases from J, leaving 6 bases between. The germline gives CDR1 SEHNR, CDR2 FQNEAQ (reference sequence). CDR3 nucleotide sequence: TGTGCCAGCAGCTTTCTACGTCAGCCCCAGCATTTT. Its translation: CASSFLRQPQHF. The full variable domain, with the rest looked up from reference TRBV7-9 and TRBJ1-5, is DTGVSQNPRHKITKRGQNVTFRCDPISEHNRLYWYRQTLGQGPEFLTYFQNEAQLEKSRLLSDRFSAERPKGSFSTLEIQRTEQGDSAMYLCASSFLRQPQHFGDGTRLSIL.

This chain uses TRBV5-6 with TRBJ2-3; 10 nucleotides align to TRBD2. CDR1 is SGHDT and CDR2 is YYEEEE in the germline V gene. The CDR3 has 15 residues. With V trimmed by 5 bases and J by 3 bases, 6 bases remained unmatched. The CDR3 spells CASSAASGSTDTQYF. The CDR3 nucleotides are TGTGCCAGCAGTGCCGCTAGCGGGAGTACAGATACGCAGTATTTT.

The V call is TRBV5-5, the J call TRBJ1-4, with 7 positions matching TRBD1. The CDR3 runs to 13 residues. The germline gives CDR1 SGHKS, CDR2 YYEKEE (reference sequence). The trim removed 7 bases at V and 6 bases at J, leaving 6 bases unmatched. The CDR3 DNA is TGTGCCAGCGGGTCGGGACAGTATGAAAAACTGTTTTTT. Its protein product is CASGSGQYEKLFF.

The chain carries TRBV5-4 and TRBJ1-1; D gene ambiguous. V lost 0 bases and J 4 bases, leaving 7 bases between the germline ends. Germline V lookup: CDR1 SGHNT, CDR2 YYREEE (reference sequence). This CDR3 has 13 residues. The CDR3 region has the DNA TGTGCCAGCAGCTTGGAGTCCAGCACTGAAGCTTTCTTT. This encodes CASSLESSTEAFF.

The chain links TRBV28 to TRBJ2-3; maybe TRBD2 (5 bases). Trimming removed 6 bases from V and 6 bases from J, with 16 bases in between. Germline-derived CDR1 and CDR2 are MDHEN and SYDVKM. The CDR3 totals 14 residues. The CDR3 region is CASSPYPGGDTQYF. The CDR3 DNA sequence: TGTGCCAGCAGCCCCTACCCAGGCGGGGATACGCAGTATTTT. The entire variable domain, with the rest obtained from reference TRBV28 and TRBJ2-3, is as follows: DVKVTQSSRYLVKRTGEKVFLECVQDMDHENMFWYRQDPGLGLRLIYFSYDVKMKEKGDIPEGYSVSREKKERFSLILESASTNQTSMYLCASSPYPGGDTQYFGPGTRLTVL.

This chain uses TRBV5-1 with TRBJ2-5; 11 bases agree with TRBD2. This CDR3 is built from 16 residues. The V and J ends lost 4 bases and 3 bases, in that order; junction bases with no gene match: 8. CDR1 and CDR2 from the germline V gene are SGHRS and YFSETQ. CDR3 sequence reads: CASSRGLAEREETQYF. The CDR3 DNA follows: TGCGCCAGCAGCAGGGGACTAGCGGAGAGGGAAGAGACCCAGTACTTC.

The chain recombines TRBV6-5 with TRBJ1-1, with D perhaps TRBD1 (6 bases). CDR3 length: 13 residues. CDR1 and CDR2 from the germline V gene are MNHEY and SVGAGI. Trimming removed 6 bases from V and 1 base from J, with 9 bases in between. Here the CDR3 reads CASRQTGNTEAFF. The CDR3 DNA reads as TGTGCCAGCAGGCAGACAGGGAACACTGAAGCTTTCTTT.

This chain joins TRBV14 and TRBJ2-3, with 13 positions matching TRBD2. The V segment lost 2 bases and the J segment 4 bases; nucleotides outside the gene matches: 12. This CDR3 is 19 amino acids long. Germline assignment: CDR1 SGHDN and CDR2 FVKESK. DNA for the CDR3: TGTGCCAGCAGCCAAACTAGCGGGAGGGCCAGTTTCACGGCAGATACGCAGTATTTT. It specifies CASSQTSGRASFTADTQYF.

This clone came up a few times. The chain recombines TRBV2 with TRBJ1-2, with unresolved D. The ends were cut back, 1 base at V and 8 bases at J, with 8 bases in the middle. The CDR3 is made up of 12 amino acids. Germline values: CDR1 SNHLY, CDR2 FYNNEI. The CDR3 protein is CASSEGGYGYTF. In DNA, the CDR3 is TGTGCCAGCAGTGAAGGAGGTTACGGCTACACCTTC.